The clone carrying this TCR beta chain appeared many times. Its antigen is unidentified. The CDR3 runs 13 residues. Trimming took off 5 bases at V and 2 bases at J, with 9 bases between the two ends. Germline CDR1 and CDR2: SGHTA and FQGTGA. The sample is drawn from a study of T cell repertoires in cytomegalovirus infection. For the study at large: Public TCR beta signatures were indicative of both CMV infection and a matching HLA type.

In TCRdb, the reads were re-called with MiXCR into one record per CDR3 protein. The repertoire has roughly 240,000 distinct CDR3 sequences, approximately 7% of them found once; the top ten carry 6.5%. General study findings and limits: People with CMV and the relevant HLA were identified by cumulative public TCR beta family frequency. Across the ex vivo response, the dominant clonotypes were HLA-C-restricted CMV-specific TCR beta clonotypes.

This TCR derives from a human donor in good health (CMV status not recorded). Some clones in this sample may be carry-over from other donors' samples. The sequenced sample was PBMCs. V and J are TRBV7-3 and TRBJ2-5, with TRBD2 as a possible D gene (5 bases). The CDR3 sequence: CASSPGFQETQYF. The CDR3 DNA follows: TGTGCCAGCAGCCCGGGATTTCAAGAGACCCAGTACTTC.